A selection of T cell receptor beta chains follows, all from one sample in a study of cytomegalovirus exposure and HLA in healthy donors. Profiling relied on immunoSEQ multiplex PCR, and the TCRdb table lists in-frame clones only, not all of them. The profile shows more than 95,000 clones, roughly 76% of them singletons. Sequenced material: PBMCs. The origin of the receptors is a man over 45 in good health and CMV-seropositive. Each CDR3 is given with its conserved first and last residue. Clone size appears in some rows only: once, few, many, or a class for an expanded clone.

>TRBJ2-7|TRBV5-6|NA
CASSFRDRGFYEQYF
>TRBJ1-2|TRBV7-9|NA
CASSSGQGANYGYTF
>TRBJ1-4|TRBV21-1|once
CASSKDQGAATNEKLFF
>TRBJ2-2|TRBV5-5|NA
CASSPVLFTGELFF
>TRBJ1-6|TRBV28|NA
CASSSNRVRNSPLHF
>TRBJ1-2|TRBV7-9|NA
CASSGGGSSISYGYTF
>TRBJ2-1|TRBV5-4|NA
CASSGTSGSYNEQFF
>TRBJ2-3|TRBV7-6|few
CASSLVGADTQYF
>TRBJ2-7|TRBV7-9|NA
CSSSSLEGQYF
>TRBJ2-6|TRBV18|NA
CASSPRAGGVSGANVLTF
>TRBJ1-6|TRBV6-5|once
CASSALFRGRNLLHF
>TRBJ2-1|TRBV27|NA
CASSLIGSGYNEQFF
>TRBJ2-4|TRBV6-4|few
CASSDSDRETRKNIQYF
>TRBJ1-2|TRBV6-5|NA
CASSPTGKLYGYTF
>TRBJ2-7|TRBV27|NA
CASSPRGQGRYEQYF
>TRBJ1-5|TRBV5-8|NA
CASNLRANNQPQHF
>TRBJ1-1|TRBV5-5|NA
CASSRGQGTEAFF
>TRBJ1-3|TRBV7-9|NA
CASSPRLLSGNTIYF
>TRBJ2-2|TRBV7-9|NA
CASSGVSFGTGELFF
>TRBJ2-2|TRBV7-9|NA
CASSPSVLGVTTGELFF
>TRBJ2-1|TRBV11-3|NA
CASSLDRANEQFF
>NA|TRBV19|NA
CASSITGWNEQYF
>TRBJ2-2|TRBV7-9|NA
CASSSGLGNTGELFF
>TRBJ2-7|TRBV18|NA
CASSPLVIAGRDEQYF
>TRBJ2-2|TRBV6-5|NA
CASRFGLANTGELFF
>TRBJ2-2|TRBV10-2|NA
CASSESLGLALNTGELFF
>TRBJ1-1|TRBV6-1|few
CAGEGGSTEAFF
>TRBJ2-1|TRBV11-3|NA
CASSYRLAGGPLYNEQFF